The clone carrying this T cell receptor beta chain came up a few times. Its antigen is currently unknown. The data stem from a study of response to subunit inactivated influenza vaccine. This CDR3 contains 14 residues. Germline CDR1 reads SGHTA; CDR2 reads FQGTGA. V dropped 5 bases and J dropped 2 bases, with 13 bases sitting between them. TCRdb re-called the RT-PCR reads through MiXCR, storing one row per CDR3 protein. The table lists more than 200,000 distinct CDR3 sequences, 12% of them singletons. Overall study findings and caveats: Each seasonal influenza vaccination, the authors suggested, recruits few new T cells.

This sequence was found in a man aged 50-59 years who received an inactivated influenza vaccine. This chain uses TRBV7-3 with TRBJ2-7, with D possibly TRBD2 on 6 matching bases. This specimen was non-naive T cells sorted from PBMCs, taken around 14 days before vaccination. The CDR3 protein is CASSVGDWTYEQYF. In DNA, the CDR3 is TGTGCCAGCAGCGTCGGGGACTGGACCTACGAGCAGTACTTC.